The clone carrying this T cell receptor (beta chain) appeared many times. Its target is unknown. TCRdb analysed the RACE reads with MiXCR anew, one entry per CDR3 protein. The sample yields some 62,000 distinct CDR3 sequences, more than 9.5% seen once. V lost 5 bases to trimming and J lost 2 bases; unmatched junction nucleotides: 13. CDR1 is LGHNA and CDR2 is YNFKEQ in the germline V gene. The CDR3 is 18 residues long. The data belong to a study of human T cells and chemical hapten exposure. Study details: Across samples, TCR yields varied, mostly owing to small differences in pooled library volumes.

Study findings and constraints: It should be noted that donors had alopecia, so their immune response may differ from healthy people's.

Described time point: patch test 3, about 24 weeks after DPC sensitization. Specified treatment: therapeutic diphenylcyclopropenone sensitization with weekly scalp DPC. This sequence was found in a woman in her 30s with alopecia areata. Some clones in this sample may be carry-over from other donors' samples. V and J are TRBV4-2 and TRBJ2-2; 8 bases are shared with TRBD2. Sequences were derived from whole blood, sampled in connection with sensitization to the hapten diphenylcyclopropenone (DPC). DNA of the CDR3: TGTGCCAGCAGCTCACGGGCGGGGGGCCCCACTAACACCGGGGAGCTGTTTTTT. Protein product: CASSSRAGGPTNTGELFF.